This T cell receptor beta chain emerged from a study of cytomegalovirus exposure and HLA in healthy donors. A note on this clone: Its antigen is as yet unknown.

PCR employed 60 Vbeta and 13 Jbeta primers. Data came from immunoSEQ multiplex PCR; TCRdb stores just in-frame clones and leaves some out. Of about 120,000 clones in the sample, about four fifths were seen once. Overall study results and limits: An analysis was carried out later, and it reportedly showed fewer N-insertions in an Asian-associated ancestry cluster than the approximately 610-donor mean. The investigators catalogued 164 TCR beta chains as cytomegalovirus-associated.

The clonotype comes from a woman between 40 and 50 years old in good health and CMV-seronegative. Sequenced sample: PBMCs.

The CDR3, as DNA: TGCGCCAGCAGCCTACTAGCTCCGGGCACCGGGGAGCTGTTTTTT. Translation gives CASSLLAPGTGELFF. V usage is TRBV4-1 and J usage is TRBJ2-2; tentatively, D is TRBD2 (6 bases). CDR1 is MGHRA and CDR2 is YSYEKL in the germline V gene. The CDR3 length is 15 residues. Trimming stripped 4 bases from V and 4 bases from J, with 13 bases between.